What follows are 6 T cell receptor beta chains derived from one specimen sequenced in a study of T-cell memory formation after mild COVID-19. TCRdb independently ran MiXCR on the 5' RACE reads; one entry per CDR3 protein. The sample yields over 450,000 distinct CDR3 sequences, around 20% seen once. Sequenced: PBMCs or a T cell subset sorted from them (not recorded which). Every receptor here comes from an adult woman who had mild COVID-19 (a few samples of this study predate the infection). Cell type and time point are not known.

The rearrangement links TRBV20-1 to TRBJ1-2, with D possibly being TRBD1 (5 bases). V was clipped by 1 base and J by 4 bases, with 13 bases between them. CDR1 is DFQATT and CDR2 is SNEGSKA in the germline V gene (reference sequence). The CDR3 length is 14 residues. The CDR3 spells CSARAGGARYGYTF. The CDR3 DNA reads TGCAGTGCTAGAGCGGGGGGTGCTCGCTATGGCTACACCTTC.

The rearrangement links TRBV14 to TRBJ2-3, with 11 bases aligning to TRBD2. Germline CDR1 and CDR2: SGHDN and FVKESK. With 3 bases clipped from V and 6 bases from J, the junction kept 8 bases outside the gene matches. This CDR3 has 16 residues. The CDR3 DNA reads TGTGCCAGCAGCCACCTAGCGGGGGGTCCTCGGGATACGCAGTATTTT. Protein: CASSHLAGGPRDTQYF. The complete variable domain, with remaining parts taken from reference TRBV14 and TRBJ2-3, reads EAGVTQFPSHSVIEKGQTVTLRCDPISGHDNLYWYRRVMGKEIKFLLHFVKESKQDESGMPNNRFLAERTGGTYSTLKVQPAELEDSGVYFCASSHLAGGPRDTQYFGPGTRLTVL.

J is TRBJ1-2 and V is TRBV4-1; D remains ambiguous. The V end was cut by 4 bases, the J end by 2 bases, with 11 bases between. CDR3 size: 14 residues. Germline CDR1 is MGHRA and CDR2 is YSYEKL. The CDR3, as DNA: TGCGCCAGCAGCCCCGGGTCGAGCAACTATGGCTACACCTTC. It yields the protein CASSPGSSNYGYTF.

V usage is TRBV4-3 and J usage is TRBJ2-3; TRBD2 matches 10 bases. Trimming removed 0 bases from V and 8 bases from J; junction bases left unmatched: 5. CDR3 length equals 15 residues. The germline CDR1 and CDR2 sequences are LGHNA and YSLEER. For the CDR3, the DNA is TGCGCCAGCAGCCAAGATCTAGCGGGAGCGGGTACGCAGTATTTT. Its protein product is CASSQDLAGAGTQYF.

This sequence joins TRBV2 and TRBJ2-7; D unclear. Trimming took off 4 bases at V and 9 bases at J, with 22 bases between the two ends. Per the germline V gene, CDR1 is SNHLY and CDR2 is FYNNEI. The CDR3 is 15 residues long. CDR3 in amino acids: CASSVPQAQPPGQYF. The CDR3 nucleotides read TGTGCCAGCAGTGTGCCGCAGGCGCAGCCTCCTGGGCAGTACTTC.

The V call is TRBV18, the J call TRBJ1-3, with 7 bases that match TRBD1. The trim removed 3 bases at V and 4 bases at J, leaving 3 bases unmatched. CDR3 length: 14 amino acids. Germline V gene lookup returns CDR1 KGHSH and CDR2 LQKENI. CDR3 bases: TGTGCCAGCTCACCCGGGACAGTCGGAAACACCATATATTTT. As protein: CASSPGTVGNTIYF.